This T cell receptor (beta chain) was identified in a study of control samples from healthy donors and cancer patients. Germline assignment: CDR1 SGDLS and CDR2 YYNGEE. The CDR3 spans 15 residues. Deletions cut 3 bases from V and 1 base from J, with 12 bases between. This table comes from immunoSEQ multiplex PCR, and its TCRdb copy is limited to in-frame clones, with some not included. In the table there are about 190,000 clones, over 80% of which are singletons. The sequence was obtained from a man between 18 and 35 years old in good health. What was sequenced was blood. The rearrangement joins TRBV9 to TRBJ2-3, with D maybe TRBD2 (6 bases). The CDR3 region is CASSEGTHRTDTQYF. CDR3 sequence (DNA): TGTGCCAGCAGCGAGGGGACTCACCGCACAGATACGCAGTATTTT.